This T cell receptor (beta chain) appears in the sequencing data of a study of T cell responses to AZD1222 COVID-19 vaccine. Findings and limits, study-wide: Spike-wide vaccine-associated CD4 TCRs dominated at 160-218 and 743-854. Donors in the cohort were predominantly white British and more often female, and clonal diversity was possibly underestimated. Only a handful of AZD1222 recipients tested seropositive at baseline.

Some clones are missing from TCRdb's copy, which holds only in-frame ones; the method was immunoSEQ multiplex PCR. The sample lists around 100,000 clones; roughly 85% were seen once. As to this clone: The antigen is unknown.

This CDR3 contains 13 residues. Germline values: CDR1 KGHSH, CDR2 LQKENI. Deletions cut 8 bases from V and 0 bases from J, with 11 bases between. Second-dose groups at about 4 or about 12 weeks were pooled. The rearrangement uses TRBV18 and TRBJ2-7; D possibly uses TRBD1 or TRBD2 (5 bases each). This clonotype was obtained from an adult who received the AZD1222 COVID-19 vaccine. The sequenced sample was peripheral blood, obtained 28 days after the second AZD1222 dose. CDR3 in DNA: TGTGCCAGCACACAGGACTTCTCCTACGAGCAGTACTTC. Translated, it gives CASTQDFSYEQYF.